This TCR beta chain is from a study of early T cells in non-severe SARS-CoV-2 infection. TCRdb redid the calling of the 5' RACE reads with MiXCR, one entry per CDR3 protein. The table lists tens of thousands of distinct CDR3 sequences, roughly 13% of them singletons. Trimming left V 0 bases short and J 7 bases short, with 9 bases between. Germline V CDR1 and CDR2: LGHNA, YSLEER. This CDR3 has 13 amino acids. This clonotype was seen more than once but under ten times. This chain connects TRBV4-3 to TRBJ1-1; D ambiguous. The origin of this receptor is an adult who was a healthcare worker with PCR-confirmed SARS-CoV-2 infection or an uninfected control (not recorded which). The sample was whole blood. CDR3 in amino acids: CASSQDFRYEAFF. CDR3 DNA sequence: TGCGCCAGCAGCCAAGATTTTCGGTATGAAGCTTTCTTT.